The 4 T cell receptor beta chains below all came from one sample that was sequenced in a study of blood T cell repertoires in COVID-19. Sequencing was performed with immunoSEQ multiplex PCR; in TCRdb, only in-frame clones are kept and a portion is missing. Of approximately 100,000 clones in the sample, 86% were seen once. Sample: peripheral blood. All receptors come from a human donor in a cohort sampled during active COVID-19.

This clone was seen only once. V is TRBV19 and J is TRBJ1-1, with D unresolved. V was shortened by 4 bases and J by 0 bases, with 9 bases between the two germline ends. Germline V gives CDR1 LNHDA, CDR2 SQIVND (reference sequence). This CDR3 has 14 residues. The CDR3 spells CASSTGLMNTEAFF. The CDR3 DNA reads TGTGCCAGTAGTACAGGTTTAATGAACACTGAAGCTTTCTTT.

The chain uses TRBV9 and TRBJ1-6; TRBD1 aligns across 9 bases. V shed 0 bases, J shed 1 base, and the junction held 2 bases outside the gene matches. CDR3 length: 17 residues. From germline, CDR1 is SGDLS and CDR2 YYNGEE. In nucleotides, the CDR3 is TGTGCCAGCAGCGTAGATGGACAGGGGTCCTATAATTCACCCCTCCACTTT. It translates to CASSVDGQGSYNSPLHF.

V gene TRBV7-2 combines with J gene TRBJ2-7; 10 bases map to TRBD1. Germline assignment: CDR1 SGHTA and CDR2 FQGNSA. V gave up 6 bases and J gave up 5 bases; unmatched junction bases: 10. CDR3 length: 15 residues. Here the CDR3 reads CASRQTGTGADEQYF. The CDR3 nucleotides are TGTGCCAGCAGGCAGACCGGGACAGGGGCCGACGAGCAGTACTTC.

CDR3 residues: CASSSGLENIQYF. The CDR3 bases are TGTGCCAGCAGTTCCGGACTGGAAAACATTCAGTACTTC. The V and J genes are TRBV6-5 and TRBJ2-4; D is possibly TRBD2 (5 bases). CDR1 and CDR2 (germline): MNHEY, SVGAGI. The CDR3 loop spans 13 amino acids. The ends were cut back, 4 bases at V and 5 bases at J, with 9 bases in the middle.